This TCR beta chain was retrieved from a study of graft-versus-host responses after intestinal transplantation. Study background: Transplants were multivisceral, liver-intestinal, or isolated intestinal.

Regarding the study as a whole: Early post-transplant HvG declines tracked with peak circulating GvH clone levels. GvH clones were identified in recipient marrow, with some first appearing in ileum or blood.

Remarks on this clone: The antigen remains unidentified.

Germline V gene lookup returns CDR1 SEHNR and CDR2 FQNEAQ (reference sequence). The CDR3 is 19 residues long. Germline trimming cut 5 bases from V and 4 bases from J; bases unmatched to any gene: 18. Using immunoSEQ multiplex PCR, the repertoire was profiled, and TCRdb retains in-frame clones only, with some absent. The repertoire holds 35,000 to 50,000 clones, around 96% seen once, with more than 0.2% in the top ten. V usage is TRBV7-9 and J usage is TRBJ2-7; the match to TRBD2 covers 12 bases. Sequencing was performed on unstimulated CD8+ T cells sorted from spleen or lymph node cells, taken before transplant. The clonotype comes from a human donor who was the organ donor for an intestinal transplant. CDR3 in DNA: TGTGCCAGCAGCGCGCCCCTAGCGGGGGGGATTGGGAAAGATTACGAGCAGTACTTC. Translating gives CASSAPLAGGIGKDYEQYF.